This entry lists 18 T cell receptor beta chains sequenced from one sample in a study of STAT5B mutations in CD4+ large granular lymphocyte leukemia. Here immunoSEQ multiplex PCR was the method, and the copy in TCRdb shows in-frame clones only, minus some. The table records 30,000 to 35,000 clones, roughly 80% of them present only once. The sequenced material came from CD4+ T cells from blood buffy coats. The receptors come from a human donor in good health.

The rearrangement joins TRBV6-1 to TRBJ1-2; tentative D call: TRBD1 (5 bases). Between the trimmed V and J ends, which lost 3 bases and 7 bases, there was a span of 15 bases. Germline CDR1 reads MNHNS; CDR2 reads SASEGT. This CDR3 region has 14 residues. The CDR3 DNA reads as TGTGCCAGCAGTGATCGGGCCAGGGTAATTGGCTACACCTTC. It specifies CASSDRARVIGYTF.

J is TRBJ2-1 and V is TRBV7-3, with 9 bases that match TRBD1. The CDR3 has 14 residues. Unmatched junction bases numbered 8, after V lost 6 bases and J lost 8 bases. Per germline, CDR1 SGHTA and CDR2 FQGTGA. The CDR3 sequence is CASSLGQGNYEQFF. The DNA for the CDR3 is TGTGCCAGCAGTTTGGGACAGGGAAACTATGAGCAGTTCTTC.

The CDR3 reads CSVWTNEKLFF. CDR3 nucleotide sequence: TGCAGCGTTTGGACGAATGAAAAACTGTTTTTT. The chain recombines TRBV29-1 with TRBJ1-4; D ambiguous. The V end was cut by 5 bases, the J end by 5 bases, with 6 bases between. The germline CDR1 and CDR2 sequences are SQVTM and ANQGSEA. The CDR3 length is 11 residues.

This clone was seen only a few times. The V gene is TRBV7-2, the J gene TRBJ2-5; possibly TRBD1 for D (5 bases). V lost 5 bases and J lost 1, with 11 bases in between. The germline V gene encodes CDR1 SGHTA and CDR2 FQGNSA. This CDR3 has 14 amino acids. CDR3 loop: CASSPGLSQETQYF. The CDR3 DNA reads as TGTGCCAGCAGCCCAGGGCTCAGCCAAGAGACCCAGTACTTC.

This chain links TRBV27 with TRBJ2-1, with D possibly matching TRBD2 (6 bases). Germline loops: CDR1 MNHEY, CDR2 SMNVEV (reference sequence). There are 14 residues in the CDR3. CDR3 DNA: TGTGTCTCCGGGGGACCGAGCTCCTACAATGAGCAGTTCTTC. This translates into CVSGGPSSYNEQFF.

The rearrangement links TRBV25-1 to TRBJ2-3; D may correspond to TRBD1 or TRBD2 (5 bases each). This CDR3 has 14 amino acids. Between the trimmed V and J ends, which lost 7 bases and 2 bases, there was a span of 13 bases. Germline V gene data show CDR1 as MGHDK and CDR2 as SYGVNS. The CDR3 coding sequence is TGTGCCAGCAAAACCGGGGCGAACACAGATACGCAGTATTTT. The encoded protein is CASKTGANTDTQYF.

The gene calls are TRBV19 and TRBJ1-1; D call uncertain. CDR3 length: 11 amino acids. V was clipped by 5 bases and J by 8 bases, with 9 bases between them. Per the germline V gene, CDR1 is LNHDA and CDR2 is SQIVND (reference sequence). CDR3 region: CASSSRAEAFF. CDR3 bases: TGTGCCAGTAGTTCCCGGGCCGAAGCTTTCTTT.

V and J are TRBV27 and TRBJ1-5; the match to TRBD1 covers 8 bases. J was trimmed by 1 base and V by 3 bases; bases with no gene match: 8. Germline assignment: CDR1 MNHEY and CDR2 SMNVEV (reference sequence). This CDR3 is 17 amino acids long. The CDR3 here is CASSFGPRGQSNQPQHF. The CDR3 DNA sequence: TGTGCCAGCAGTTTCGGGCCCAGGGGGCAGAGCAATCAGCCCCAGCATTTT.

The chain is built from TRBV28 and TRBJ2-2; 10 nucleotides line up with TRBD2. Germline assignment: CDR1 MDHEN and CDR2 SYDVKM. Trimming at V came to 5 bases and at J to 4 bases, leaving 4 bases not matched to a gene. The CDR3 runs to 15 residues. The CDR3 protein is CASSLAGEGTGELFF. The CDR3, as DNA: TGTGCCAGCAGTCTAGCGGGAGAGGGCACCGGGGAGCTGTTTTTT.

The V and J genes are TRBV7-9 and TRBJ2-1, with 8 bases that match TRBD1. Trimming took 7 bases from V and 8 from J; bases not matched to a gene: 4. The CDR3 has 12 residues. Germline CDR1 and CDR2: SEHNR and FQNEAQ (reference sequence). CDR3 DNA: TGTGCCAGCACTCAGACAGGGGATGAGCAGTTCTTC. Amino acids: CASTQTGDEQFF.

The rearrangement joins TRBV7-3 to TRBJ1-2, with D uncertain. This CDR3 contains 13 residues. The germline V and J ends were trimmed by 5 bases and 4 bases, with 11 bases remaining between them. Germline V gives CDR1 SGHTA, CDR2 FQGTGA. CDR3 protein: CASSANSAYGYTF. The CDR3 nucleotides read TGTGCCAGCAGCGCCAACAGCGCCTATGGCTACACCTTC.

This chain connects TRBV30 to TRBJ1-6, with D unclear. The CDR3 length is 17 residues. V shed 4 bases and J shed 0 bases, with 16 bases lying between them. Germline-derived CDR1 and CDR2 are GTSNPN and SVGIG (reference sequence). The chain's CDR3 is CAWMSARISSYNSPLHF. The CDR3 DNA follows: TGTGCCTGGATGTCGGCCAGAATTAGCTCCTATAATTCACCCCTCCACTTT.

The CDR3 region has the DNA TGTGCCAGCAGGGGGGCGGCGGGAGAACCCTACGAGCAGTACTTC. It codes for CASRGAAGEPYEQYF. This chain joins TRBV2 and TRBJ2-7; the D gene is possibly TRBD2 (7 bases). CDR1 is SNHLY, CDR2 FYNNEI, per germline. Trimming left V 6 bases short and J 2 bases short, with 17 bases between. This CDR3 has 15 amino acids.

The table lists this clone with a count of one. The chain recombines TRBV6-1 with TRBJ2-3; 9 bases map to TRBD2. J gave up 4 bases and V 6 bases, and 8 bases lay outside the gene matches. The CDR3 contains 15 residues. From germline, CDR1 is MNHNS and CDR2 SASEGT. DNA for the CDR3: TGTGCCAGCAGCCCTTTTGCGGGAGGGGCAGATACGCAGTATTTT. The encoded protein is CASSPFAGGADTQYF.

V gene TRBV7-2 combines with J gene TRBJ2-1; D is uncertain. The CDR3 consists of 13 residues. CDR1 is SGHTA, CDR2 FQGNSA, per germline. Trimming cost V 1 base and J 6 bases, with 7 bases left between them. The CDR3 DNA follows: TGTGCCAGCAGCTTAGTCCTTAGCAATGAGCAGTTCTTC. It specifies CASSLVLSNEQFF.

The V and J genes are TRBV9 and TRBJ2-1, with 9 bases identical to TRBD1. V dropped 3 bases and J dropped 10; count of bases not matched to a gene: 5. The CDR3 has 13 residues. Germline V gene data show CDR1 as SGDLS and CDR2 as YYNGEE. In nucleotides, the CDR3 is TGTGCCAGCAGCGGAACAGGGGGCCGGGAGCAGTTCTTC. It translates to CASSGTGGREQFF.

The rearrangement links TRBV5-1 to TRBJ2-1; D is possibly TRBD2 (5 bases). CDR1 is SGHRS and CDR2 is YFSETQ in the germline V gene. V was shortened by 4 bases and J by 0 bases, with 11 bases between the two germline ends. CDR3 length equals 15 residues. CDR3 amino acids: CASSLTINSYNEQFF. DNA of the CDR3: TGCGCCAGCAGCCTGACTATTAACTCCTACAATGAGCAGTTCTTC.

This clone was observed a single time. The chain links TRBV11-2 to TRBJ2-1, with D possibly TRBD2 on 5 matching bases. The CDR3 loop spans 14 amino acids. Germline CDR1 reads SGHAT; CDR2 reads FQNNGV. V lost 8 bases, J lost 8 bases, and 19 bases lay in between. This CDR3 is CASGDLLGPYEQFF. The CDR3 nucleotides read TGTGCCAGCGGTGACTTACTAGGTCCCTATGAGCAGTTCTTC.